This TCR beta chain comes out of a study of blood T cell repertoires in COVID-19. Study overall: Specimens from acute and convalescent COVID-19 originated in the United States, Italy and Spain.

V shed 6 bases, J shed 2 bases, and the junction held 9 bases outside the gene matches. This CDR3 contains 16 residues. Germline V gene data show CDR1 as SGHVS and CDR2 as FQNEAQ. In the authors' workflow: Nucleated cell counts were estimated from reference gene primer amplification. Repertoires were generated with immunoSEQ multiplex PCR, while TCRdb's copy carries only in-frame clones and drops some. V and J calls and clone size are given by that table; D and trimming were obtained from the DNA. The sample lists 200,000 or so clones, just under 85% occurring once. Residents of about two dozen US areas, aged roughly 18 to 89 years, made up the participants.

Sequenced input: PBMCs or T cells enriched from blood (not recorded which). This sequence joins TRBV7-8 and TRBJ2-3; 9 bases map to TRBD1. The clonotype was recovered from a woman aged 40 to 55 with acute COVID-19. As DNA, the CDR3 is TGTGCCAGCAGGTCACCGGGACAGGGAGACACAGATACGCAGTATTTT. The encoded protein is CASRSPGQGDTDTQYF.